This T cell receptor beta chain comes out of a study of blood T cells in healthy people across ages. Overall study results and limits: PBMCs went unsorted, and a conclusive naive versus antigen-experienced comparison was therefore prevented. For the donors, CMV status was unknown and possibly confounded expanded clonotype changes.

The CDR3 sequence is 15 residues long. CDR1 MNHEY and CDR2 SVGAGI come from the germline V gene. With 2 bases removed from V and 4 bases from J, the gap between germline ends came to 14 bases. With respect to this clonotype: No antigen is known for it.

A second PCR of 7 to 11 cycles used a sample-barcoded 5' primer and a J-beta primer mix. TCRdb redid the calling of the 5' RACE reads with MiXCR, one entry per CDR3 protein. The sample consists of about 720,000 distinct CDR3 sequences, 20% to 25% of them appearing once. The rearrangement uses TRBV6-5 and TRBJ1-2; D possibly corresponds to TRBD1 (5 bases). The TCR sequence derives from a man aged 65 to 79 in good health. Specimen: blood. CDR3 nucleotide sequence: TGTGCCAGCAGTTACAGAACCCAGGGAAGCTATGGCTACACCTTC. Its translation: CASSYRTQGSYGYTF.